The rows below give T cell receptor beta chains drawn from one sample of a study of graft-versus-host responses after intestinal transplantation. Produced via immunoSEQ multiplex PCR; TCRdb's table is partial and in-frame only. The sample consists of more than 95,000 clones, 87% of them appearing once. Their antigens are not known. This material consisted of unstimulated CD4+ T cells sorted from spleen or lymph node cells, taken before intestinal transplant. The receptors were gathered from a human donor who received an intestinal transplant. The CDR3 runs from the conserved cysteine through the conserved F or W. The order of the fields is D gene, V gene, J gene, clone size, CDR3 DNA, CDR3 protein. The D gene is left open where the match is weak. Not every row has a clone size; where given, it reads once, few, many or a size class.

>.|TRBV4-1|TRBJ2-7|.
TGCGCCAGCAGCCAACCTACAAAACGGGACTACGAGCAGTACTTC
CASSQPTKRDYEQYF
>.|TRBV11-2|TRBJ2-7|.
TGTGCCAGCAGCTTAGATTGGTCGGCCTACGAGCAGTACTTC
CASSLDWSAYEQYF
>.|TRBV4-2|TRBJ2-1|.
TGTGCCAGCAGCCAAGGGTTGCGGGGGCGGGATGGCTATGAGCAGTTCTTC
CASSQGLRGRDGYEQFF
>TRBD1|TRBV6-5|TRBJ1-6|.
TGTGCCAGCAGTGCCCGACAGGGGTCCCCCCTCCACTTT
CASSARQGSPLHF
>.|TRBV5-6|TRBJ2-2|.
TGTGCCAGCAGCCCCCGTTTGGGCCTGGGCACCGGGGAGCTGTTTTTT
CASSPRLGLGTGELFF
>.|TRBV19|TRBJ1-4|.
TGTGCCAGTAGTATTGTACAGGGAAGAGAAAAACTGTTTTTT
CASSIVQGREKLFF
>.|TRBV11-2|TRBJ1-1|.
TGTGCCAGCGGCGTTGACCTGAACACTGAAGCTTTCTTT
CASGVDLNTEAFF
>.|TRBV4-2|TRBJ1-4|.
TGTGCCAGCAGCCAAGTCGGGGGGGGCGCGGCTAATGAAAAACTGTTTTTT
CASSQVGGGAANEKLFF
>TRBD2|TRBV11-2|TRBJ2-7|.
TGTGCCAGCAGCTCTAGCGGGAGGCGGTACGAGCAGTACTTC
CASSSSGRRYEQYF
>.|TRBV6-5|TRBJ2-7|.
TGTGCCAGCAACCCAGGGCTTCCTACCTACGAGCAGTACTTC
CASNPGLPTYEQYF
>.|TRBV30|TRBJ2-5|few
TGTGCCTGGACCGCACGCCAAGAGACCCAGTACTTC
CAWTARQETQYF
>.|TRBV11-1|TRBJ1-2|.
TGTGCCAGCAGCTTAGATGCCAGGAGATACTATGGCTACACCTTC
CASSLDARRYYGYTF
>.|TRBV6-1|TRBJ2-2|.
TGTGCCAGCAGTGAGTCCCTCGGGGAGCTGTTTTTT
CASSESLGELFF
>.|TRBV6-1|TRBJ2-4|.
TGTGCCAGCAGTGAGACTTGGGGGGAGCACGCCAAAAACATTCAGTACTTC
CASSETWGEHAKNIQYF
>.|TRBV12-5|TRBJ2-1|.
TGTGCTAGTGGTTTGGATTGGTTCGGCGATGAGCAGTTCTTC
CASGLDWFGDEQFF
>.|TRBV7-3|TRBJ2-2|once
TGTGCCAGCAGCCAAACCGTCGGGGCGAACACCGGGGAGCTGTTTTTT
CASSQTVGANTGELFF
>TRBD1|TRBV7-9|TRBJ2-3|.
TGTGCCAGCAGCTTGGCCAGGGGGCCAGATACGCAGTATTTT
CASSLARGPDTQYF
>.|TRBV11-2|TRBJ2-5|.
TGTGCCAGCAGCAGAGCGGCGGTACAGGAGACCCAGTACTTC
CASSRAAVQETQYF
>.|TRBV6-5|TRBJ2-7|.
TGTGCCAGCGGGGCTGGTATCGAGCAGTACTTC
CASGAGIEQYF
>TRBD1|TRBV6-6|TRBJ2-4|.
TGTGCCAGCAGTTACTCGATCGGAAGGGACAGGGACATTCAGTACTTC
CASSYSIGRDRDIQYF
>TRBD2|TRBV19|TRBJ2-1|.
TGTGCCAGTAGTATACTAGCGGGAGGGAGATTTGTAGCCTACAATGAGCAGTTCTTC
CASSILAGGRFVAYNEQFF
>.|TRBV6-6|TRBJ1-2|.
TGTGCCAGCAGTTACTCAGGGGGGGACTATGGCTACACCTTC
CASSYSGGDYGYTF
>TRBD1|TRBV9|TRBJ2-5|.
TGTGCCAGCAGCGCTCGGACAGGGGTAGAGACCCAGTACTTC
CASSARTGVETQYF
>.|TRBV5-5|TRBJ2-7|.
TGTGCCAGCAGCTCGACAGGCTCCTACGAGCAGTACTTC
CASSSTGSYEQYF
>.|TRBV29-1|TRBJ1-2|.
TGCAGCGTTGCTCGGCAGAACTATGGCTACACCTTC
CSVARQNYGYTF
>.|TRBV2|TRBJ1-5|.
TGTGCCAGCAGTGAAGGGAGTGGACTCCTTCAGCCCCAGCATTTT
CASSEGSGLLQPQHF